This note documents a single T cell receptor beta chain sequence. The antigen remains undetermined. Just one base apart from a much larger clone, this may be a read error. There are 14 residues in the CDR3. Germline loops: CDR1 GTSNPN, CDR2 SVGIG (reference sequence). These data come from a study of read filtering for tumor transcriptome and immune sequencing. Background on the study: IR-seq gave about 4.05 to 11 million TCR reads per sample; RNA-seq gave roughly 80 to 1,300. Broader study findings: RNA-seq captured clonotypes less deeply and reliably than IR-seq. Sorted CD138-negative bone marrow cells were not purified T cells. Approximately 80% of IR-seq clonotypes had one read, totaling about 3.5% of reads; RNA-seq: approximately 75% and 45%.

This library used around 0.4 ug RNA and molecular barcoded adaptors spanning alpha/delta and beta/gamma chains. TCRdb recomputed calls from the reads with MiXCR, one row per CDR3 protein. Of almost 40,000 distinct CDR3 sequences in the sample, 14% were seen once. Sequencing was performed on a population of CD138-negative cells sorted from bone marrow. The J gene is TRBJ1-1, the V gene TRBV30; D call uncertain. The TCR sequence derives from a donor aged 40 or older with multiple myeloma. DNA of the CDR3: TGTGCCTGGAGTGTACGAGGGTATCGGACTGAAGCTCTCTTT. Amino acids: CAWSVRGYRTEALF.